The sample holds many counts of the clone carrying this T cell receptor beta chain. Its matching antigen is unknown. Its ends do not fully match the called genes, so a read error is possible. The sample originates from a study of T cells in Graves' hyperthyroidism and ophthalmopathy. TCR beta CDR3 region amplification was performed from RNA transcripts. An initial round of RT-PCR targeting the TCR CDR3 relied on the HTBI primer set. TCRdb itself ran the multiplex PCR reads through MiXCR, one entry per CDR3 protein. The sample has about 350,000 distinct CDR3 sequences, 14% seen once; the top ten hold around 24%. General study findings and limits: Blood also showed most of the thyroid clonotypes that were expanded above 0.001.

Germline values: CDR1 ENHRY, CDR2 SYGVKD. There are 13 residues in the CDR3. Graves' hyperthyroidism was deemed stable given no ophthalmopathy progression within 18 months. Using 10 ml of fresh peripheral blood, PBMCs were prepared. The chain is built from TRBV10-3 and TRBJ1-1; 7 bases line up with TRBD1. The receptor comes from a woman aged 30 to 39 with Graves' hyperthyroidism. The sequenced sample consisted of blood. Here the CDR3 reads CAIRDRENSEAFF. Here the CDR3 DNA reads TGTGCCATCAGAGACAGGGAGAACAGTGAAGCTTTCTTT.